The T cell receptor (beta chain) under discussion was sequenced for a study of T cell responses to AZD1222 COVID-19 vaccine. Study context: Both about-4-week and about-12-week second-dose recipients were combined. Overall study findings and caveats: At 160-218 and 743-854, vaccine-associated CD4 TCRs were dominant, and they spanned spike.

In regard to this clone: Its antigen is unknown.

Libraries were prepared by immunoSEQ multiplex PCR; TCRdb keeps only in-frame clonotypes and omits some of them. In the table there are roughly 140,000 clones, around 95% of which are singletons. V was trimmed by 3 bases and J by 1 base, leaving 13 bases between them. Per germline, CDR1 MNHEY and CDR2 SMNVEV (reference sequence). The CDR3 extends over 16 amino acids. The receptor comes from an adult in good health. This specimen was peripheral blood, taken on day 0 of AZD1222 vaccination. The gene calls are TRBV27 and TRBJ2-1; D is uncertain. CDR3 region: CASSFSWGSSYNEQFF. In nucleotides, the CDR3 is TGTGCCAGCAGTTTTTCTTGGGGAAGTTCCTACAATGAGCAGTTCTTC.